Below are 31 T cell receptor beta chains sequenced from a single sample in a study of Tregs in tolerant kidney transplant recipients. Produced via immunoSEQ multiplex PCR; TCRdb's table is partial and in-frame only. Of over 50,000 clones listed, approximately 83% are singletons. The source material was Tregs from blood, sampled before the transplant. Receptors originate from a human donor who received a combined kidney and bone marrow transplant.

This clone came up a few times. The J gene is TRBJ2-7, the V gene TRBV7-9; the D gene is possibly TRBD1 (6 bases). This CDR3 is 15 amino acids long. V was cut by 2 bases and J by 3 bases, with 14 bases left in between. Germline-derived CDR1 and CDR2 are SEHNR and FQNEAQ (reference sequence). DNA for the CDR3: TGTGCCAGCAGCTTACAGGCAGGGGTATTCTACGAGCAGTACTTC. This codes for CASSLQAGVFYEQYF.

The genes are TRBV11-2 and TRBJ1-1; D uncertain. Trimming took 6 bases from V and 1 from J, leaving 12 bases between them. The CDR3 runs 14 residues. CDR1 and CDR2 from the germline V gene are SGHAT and FQNNGV. CDR3 residues: CASSFDGQNTEAFF. Written as DNA, the CDR3 is TGTGCCAGCAGTTTTGACGGGCAGAACACTGAAGCTTTCTTT.

The V gene is TRBV18, the J gene TRBJ2-5; no reliable D call. CDR1 and CDR2 (germline): KGHSH, LQKENI. Trimming pared 1 base from V and 4 bases from J, leaving 10 bases between. CDR3 size: 14 residues. The CDR3 sequence: CASSPRASAETQYF. DNA of the CDR3: TGTGCCAGCTCACCACGCGCTTCTGCAGAGACCCAGTACTTC.

V gene TRBV6-1 combines with J gene TRBJ2-7; D is tentatively TRBD1 or TRBD2 (5 bases each). The CDR3 is 13 amino acids. The V gene lost 9 bases and the J gene lost 0 bases, with 12 bases spanning the gap. From germline, CDR1 is MNHNS and CDR2 SASEGT. The CDR3 region is CASSRDGSYEQYF. The CDR3 DNA is TGTGCCAGTTCGAGGGACGGCTCCTACGAGCAGTACTTC.

The chain recombines TRBV5-1 with TRBJ1-2; TRBD1 aligns across 7 bases. V lost 4 bases and J lost 4; bases outside the gene matches: 4. Germline V gene data show CDR1 as SGHRS and CDR2 as YFSETQ. The CDR3 is 13 amino acids. CDR3 in DNA: TGCGCCAGCAGCACTACAGGGGTCTATGGCTACACCTTC. The encoded protein is CASSTTGVYGYTF.

V usage is TRBV4-2 and J usage is TRBJ2-2; no firm D call. The CDR3 spans 13 residues. Germline V gives CDR1 LGHNA, CDR2 YNFKEQ. Trimming removed 0 bases at V and 1 base at J, with 0 bases between. This chain's CDR3 is CASSQENTGELFF. The CDR3 coding sequence is TGTGCCAGCAGCCAAGAGAACACCGGGGAGCTGTTTTTT.

The chain combines TRBV6-1 with TRBJ2-2; a weak D match, TRBD2 (6 bases). Trimming stripped 3 bases from V and 5 bases from J, with 13 bases between. Germline CDR1 reads MNHNS; CDR2 reads SASEGT. This CDR3 region has 15 residues. The CDR3 reads CASSDSSRGTGELFF. DNA for the CDR3: TGTGCCAGCAGTGATAGCTCCCGGGGGACCGGGGAGCTGTTTTTT.

This clone showed up just once. This chain connects TRBV14 to TRBJ2-1; unclear D gene. From germline, CDR1 is SGHDN and CDR2 FVKESK. V was cut by 1 base and J by 0 bases, with 16 bases left in between. The CDR3 runs to 18 residues. CDR3 amino acids: CASSQVHSGTNSYNEQFF. The CDR3, as DNA: TGTGCCAGCAGCCAAGTCCACTCAGGAACAAACTCCTACAATGAGCAGTTCTTC.

The CDR3 region has the DNA TGTGCCAGCAGCTTAGCAAGTGTCGCCCAGTACTTC. This translates into CASSLASVAQYF. The rearrangement joins TRBV7-9 to TRBJ2-5, with D uncertain. This CDR3 region has 12 residues. V was cut by 0 bases and J by 9 bases, with 8 bases left in between. The germline CDR1 and CDR2 sequences are SEHNR and FQNEAQ (reference sequence). The entire variable domain, with the rest obtained from reference TRBV7-9 and TRBJ2-5, is as follows: DTGVSQNPRHKITKRGQNVTFRCDPISEHNRLYWYRQTLGQGPEFLTYFQNEAQLEKSRLLSDRFSAERPKGSFSTLEIQRTEQGDSAMYLCASSLASVAQYFGPGTRLLVL.

The CDR3 nucleotides read TGCGCCAGCAGCCAGGGAGCCGGCGTAGCGGGGAGCTTGGGCTCCAGGGGGAAGCTGTTTTTT. Translating it yields CASSQGAGVAGSLGSRGKLFF. The rearrangement joins TRBV4-1 to TRBJ2-2, with a possible D match to TRBD2 (8 bases). The CDR3 sequence is 21 residues long. The germline V gene encodes CDR1 MGHRA and CDR2 YSYEKL. Trimming pared 3 bases from V and 12 bases from J, leaving 38 bases between.

The rearrangement uses TRBV5-6 and TRBJ2-7; possible D gene TRBD1, 6 bases. Per the germline V gene, CDR1 is SGHDT and CDR2 is YYEEEE. Trimming removed 1 base from V and 3 bases from J, with 20 bases in between. The CDR3 length is 17 residues. This CDR3 is CASSLRQGSNNYYEQYF. CDR3 DNA: TGTGCCAGCAGCTTGCGCCAGGGGTCCAATAACTACTACGAGCAGTACTTC.

The count of this clone is one. The chain joins TRBV6-6 to TRBJ1-4; D remains unclear. V lost 0 bases and J lost 5, with 7 bases in between. CDR1 MNHNY and CDR2 SVGAGI come from the germline V gene (reference sequence). The CDR3 length is 14 residues. CDR3 DNA sequence: TGTGCCAGCAGTTACTCAGTCGCCAATGAAAAACTGTTTTTT. It translates to CASSYSVANEKLFF.

V usage is TRBV2 and J usage is TRBJ2-7; D tentatively fits TRBD1 or TRBD2 (5 bases each). Trimming cost V 3 bases and J 1 base, with 10 bases left between them. This CDR3 spans 14 amino acids. Germline V gene sequence: CDR1 SNHLY, CDR2 FYNNEI. CDR3 sequence reads: CASSEGVGSYEQYF. The CDR3 bases are TGTGCCAGCAGTGAGGGGGTAGGGTCCTACGAGCAGTACTTC.

This clone has only one observation. The chain uses TRBV12-5 and TRBJ1-2; perhaps TRBD1 as D (6 bases). The length of the CDR3 is 17 residues. The ends were cut back, 3 bases at V and 3 bases at J, with 20 bases in the middle. Germline values: CDR1 LGHNT, CDR2 FRNRAP. The CDR3 reads CASGFHPEDSRHYGYTF. Here the CDR3 DNA reads TGTGCTAGTGGTTTCCACCCCGAGGACAGCCGCCACTATGGCTACACCTTC.

This sequence joins TRBV10-3 and TRBJ2-4, with D possibly being TRBD1 (6 bases). Trimming removed 3 bases from V and 4 bases from J, with 13 bases in between. This CDR3 is 15 amino acids long. Germline-derived CDR1 and CDR2 are ENHRY and SYGVKD. CDR3 nucleotide sequence: TGTGCCATCAGTGACGCCGGACAGCTAAAAAACATTCAGTACTTC. Encoded protein: CAISDAGQLKNIQYF.

J is TRBJ2-2 and V is TRBV6-5; D is possibly TRBD1 (5 bases). The CDR3 contains 15 residues. CDR1 MNHEY and CDR2 SVGAGI come from the germline V gene. The V end lost 1 base, the J end lost 0 bases, and 6 bases lay between the germline ends. CDR3 in amino acids: CASSYWTTNTGELFF. CDR3 coding DNA: TGTGCCAGCAGTTACTGGACAACGAACACCGGGGAGCTGTTTTTT.

The chain couples TRBV7-2 to TRBJ2-7; 8 bases line up with TRBD1. This CDR3 spans 15 amino acids. V lost 3 bases and J lost 3; bases outside the gene matches: 7. Germline CDR1 and CDR2: SGHTA and FQGNSA. The CDR3 spells CASSFVTGGNYEQYF. CDR3 coding DNA: TGTGCCAGCAGCTTCGTAACAGGGGGAAACTACGAGCAGTACTTC.

This clone was recorded a few times. The genes are TRBV5-4 and TRBJ2-2; TRBD2 matches at 7 bases. The CDR3 runs 16 residues. Germline loops: CDR1 SGHNT, CDR2 YYREEE (reference sequence). The J segment lost 4 bases and the V segment lost 3 bases, leaving 9 bases of the junction unmatched. CDR3 amino acids: CASSSGLVGGTGELFF. The CDR3 region has the DNA TGTGCCAGCAGCTCCGGACTAGTCGGGGGCACCGGGGAGCTGTTTTTT.

The rearrangement uses TRBV10-1 and TRBJ2-7; D gene unclear. CDR3 size: 13 residues. The germline V gene encodes CDR1 WNHNN and CDR2 SYGVQD (reference sequence). V was clipped by 6 bases and J by 2 bases, with 11 bases between them. The CDR3 bases are TGCGCCAGCAGCCCTGATTGGGCCTACGAGCAGTACTTC. Protein sequence: CASSPDWAYEQYF.

The chain couples TRBV18 to TRBJ2-7; D is undetermined. The V and J ends lost 1 base and 0 bases respectively, with 10 bases between them. CDR3 size: 15 residues. Per germline, CDR1 KGHSH and CDR2 LQKENI. CDR3 sequence: CASSPLSGSSYEQYF. CDR3 in DNA: TGTGCCAGCTCACCACTCTCCGGTAGCTCCTACGAGCAGTACTTC.

This clone was detected only a few times. The rearrangement links TRBV10-3 to TRBJ2-2; no clear D gene. The CDR3 covers 12 residues. CDR1 and CDR2 (germline): ENHRY, SYGVKD. V gave up 4 bases and J gave up 6 bases, with 6 bases separating them. CDR3 loop: CAISVDAGELFF. In DNA, the CDR3 is TGTGCCATCAGTGTAGACGCCGGGGAGCTGTTTTTT.

This clone showed up just once. The rearrangement links TRBV5-1 to TRBJ1-2; D is unclear. The CDR3 consists of 13 residues. V lost 0 bases and J 4 bases, leaving 7 bases between the germline ends. Germline values: CDR1 SGHRS, CDR2 YFSETQ. CDR3 DNA: TGCGCCAGCAGCTTGGCCGTGGGCTATGGCTACACCTTC. Residues: CASSLAVGYGYTF.

The rearrangement joins TRBV9 to TRBJ2-1; 7 nucleotides match TRBD1. The germline CDR1 and CDR2 sequences are SGDLS and YYNGEE. V shed 3 bases and J 8 bases; nucleotides not matched to a gene: 11. This CDR3 comprises 15 residues. DNA for the CDR3: TGTGCCAGCAGCGCGAGAGGGGGCTTGGGAGATGAGCAGTTCTTC. It specifies CASSARGGLGDEQFF.

This chain links TRBV19 with TRBJ1-2; maybe TRBD1 (6 bases). Germline V gene data show CDR1 as LNHDA and CDR2 as SQIVND (reference sequence). The CDR3 runs 15 residues. V lost 7 bases to trimming and J lost 0 bases, with 15 bases between them. The CDR3 spells CASTYSGHSNYGYTF. The CDR3 DNA is TGTGCCAGTACCTATTCGGGACACTCTAACTATGGCTACACCTTC. Complete variable domain (other parts from reference TRBV19 and TRBJ1-2): DGGITQSPKYLFRKEGQNVTLSCEQNLNHDAMYWYRQDPGQGLRLIYYSQIVNDFQKGDIAEGYSVSREKKESFPLTVTSAQKNPTAFYLCASTYSGHSNYGYTFGSGTRLTVV.

V and J are TRBV5-4 and TRBJ2-5; weak D call: TRBD2 (7 bases). CDR1 is SGHNT, CDR2 YYREEE, per germline (reference sequence). The CDR3 is made up of 15 amino acids. V was shortened by 7 bases and J by 5 bases, with 21 bases between the two germline ends. This chain's CDR3 is CASHLGGAVGETQYF. CDR3 sequence (DNA): TGTGCCAGCCATCTAGGGGGGGCCGTTGGGGAGACCCAGTACTTC.

The V and J genes are TRBV5-1 and TRBJ2-7; D is unresolved. The CDR3 loop spans 16 amino acids. Germline V gene data show CDR1 as SGHRS and CDR2 as YFSETQ. V gave up 5 bases and J gave up 1 base, with 19 bases separating them. CDR3 residues: CASSLGLQSYSYEQYF. The DNA of the CDR3 is TGCGCCAGCAGTTTAGGGTTGCAGAGTTATTCCTACGAGCAGTACTTC.

The rearrangement links TRBV19 to TRBJ2-2; 8 bases are shared with TRBD2. The V gene's germline CDR1 is LNHDA and CDR2 SQIVND (reference sequence). The V and J ends lost 10 bases and 6 bases, in that order; junction bases with no gene match: 13. CDR3 size: 15 residues. The CDR3 coding sequence is TGTGCCACCGGAACCGGGACTAGATCGGCCGGGGAGCTGTTTTTT. Translating gives CATGTGTRSAGELFF.

In this sample, this clone turned up once. The CDR3 bases are TGTGCCAGCAGTTCCGCTATTAGGGTGGGCTATGGCTACACCTTC. Translated: CASSSAIRVGYGYTF. The chain couples TRBV6-1 to TRBJ1-2; unclear D gene. There are 15 residues in the CDR3. V was shortened by 5 bases and J by 4 bases, with 17 bases between the two germline ends. Germline lookup yields CDR1 MNHNS and CDR2 SASEGT.

The chain links TRBV28 to TRBJ1-3; no reliable D call. This CDR3 comprises 14 residues. The V end lost 3 bases, the J end lost 0 bases, and 6 bases lay between the germline ends. Germline V gene data show CDR1 as MDHEN and CDR2 as SYDVKM. CDR3 residues: CASSFGVSGNTIYF. The CDR3 coding sequence is TGTGCCAGCAGTTTTGGGGTCTCTGGAAACACCATATATTTT.

The V call is TRBV5-4, the J call TRBJ2-3; 8 bases are shared with TRBD2. This CDR3 has 17 amino acids. V dropped 5 bases and J dropped 0; count of bases not matched to a gene: 11. The germline V gene has CDR1 SGHNT and CDR2 YYREEE (reference sequence). The chain's CDR3 is CASRLGTSQISTDTQYF. The CDR3 DNA reads as TGTGCCAGCAGGCTTGGGACTAGTCAAATTAGCACAGATACGCAGTATTTT.

This clone was picked up one time. V and J are TRBV5-1 and TRBJ1-1, with 8 bases matching TRBD1. The CDR3 is 13 amino acids. Germline-derived CDR1 and CDR2 are SGHRS and YFSETQ. The junction had 5 bases not matched to a gene; V was cut back by 7 bases and J by 3 bases. The CDR3 sequence: CASAGQAYTEAFF. The CDR3 nucleotides read TGCGCCAGCGCGGGACAGGCATACACTGAAGCTTTCTTT.